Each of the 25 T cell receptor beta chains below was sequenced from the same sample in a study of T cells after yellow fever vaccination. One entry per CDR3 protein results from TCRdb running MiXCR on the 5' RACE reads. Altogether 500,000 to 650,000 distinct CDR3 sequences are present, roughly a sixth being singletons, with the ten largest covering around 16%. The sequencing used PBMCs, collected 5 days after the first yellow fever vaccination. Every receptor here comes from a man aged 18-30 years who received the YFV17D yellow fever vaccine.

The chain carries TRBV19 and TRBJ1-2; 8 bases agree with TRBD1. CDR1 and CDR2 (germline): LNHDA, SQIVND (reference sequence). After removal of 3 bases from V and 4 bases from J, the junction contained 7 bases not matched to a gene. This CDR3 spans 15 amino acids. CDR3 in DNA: TGTGCCAGTAGTATTCCCGGGACAGGACGCTATGGCTACACCTTC. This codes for CASSIPGTGRYGYTF.

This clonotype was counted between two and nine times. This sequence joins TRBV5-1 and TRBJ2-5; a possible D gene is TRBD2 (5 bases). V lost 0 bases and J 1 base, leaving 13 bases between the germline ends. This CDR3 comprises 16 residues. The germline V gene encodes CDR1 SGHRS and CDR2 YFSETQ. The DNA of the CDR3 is TGCGCCAGCAGCTTGGCCGAGGAAGGACTCCAAGAGACCCAGTACTTC. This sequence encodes CASSLAEEGLQETQYF.

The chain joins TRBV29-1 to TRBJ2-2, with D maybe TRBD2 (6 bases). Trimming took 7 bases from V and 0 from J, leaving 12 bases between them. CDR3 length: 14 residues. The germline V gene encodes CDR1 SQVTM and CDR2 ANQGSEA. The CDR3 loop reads CSALRETNTGELFF. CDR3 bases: TGCAGCGCCCTCCGGGAGACGAACACCGGGGAGCTGTTTTTT.

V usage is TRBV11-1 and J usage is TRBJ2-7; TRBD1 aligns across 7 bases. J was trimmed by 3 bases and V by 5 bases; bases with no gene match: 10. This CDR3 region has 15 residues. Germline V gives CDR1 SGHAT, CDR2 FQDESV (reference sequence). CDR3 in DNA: TGTGCCAGCAGCCAGAGCGCCGGGACAGACTACGAGCAGTACTTC. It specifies CASSQSAGTDYEQYF.

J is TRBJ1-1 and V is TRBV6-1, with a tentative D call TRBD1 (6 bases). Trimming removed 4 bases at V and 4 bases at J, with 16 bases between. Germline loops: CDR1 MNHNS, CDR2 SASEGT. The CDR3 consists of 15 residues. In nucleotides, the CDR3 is TGTGCCAGCAGTGGGTACAGGGATCGGGCCACTGAAGCTTTCTTT. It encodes CASSGYRDRATEAFF.

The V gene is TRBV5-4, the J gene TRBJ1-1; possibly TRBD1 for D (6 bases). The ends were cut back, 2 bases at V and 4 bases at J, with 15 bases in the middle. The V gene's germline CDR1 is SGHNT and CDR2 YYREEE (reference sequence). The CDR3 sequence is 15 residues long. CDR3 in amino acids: CASSFGQGRFTEAFF. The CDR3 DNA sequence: TGTGCCAGCAGCTTCGGTCAGGGGCGGTTCACTGAAGCTTTCTTT.

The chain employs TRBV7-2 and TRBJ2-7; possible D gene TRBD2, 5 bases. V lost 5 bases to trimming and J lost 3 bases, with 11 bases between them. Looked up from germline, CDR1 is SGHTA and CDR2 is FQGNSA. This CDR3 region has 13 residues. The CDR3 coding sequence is TGTGCCAGCAGCAGATCCCGGGACTACGAGCAGTACTTC. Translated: CASSRSRDYEQYF.

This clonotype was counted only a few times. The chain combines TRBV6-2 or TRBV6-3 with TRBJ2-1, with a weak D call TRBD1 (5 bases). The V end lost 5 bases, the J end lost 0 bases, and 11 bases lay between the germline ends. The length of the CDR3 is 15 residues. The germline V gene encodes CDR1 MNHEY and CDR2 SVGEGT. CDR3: CASSSRQRSYNEQFF. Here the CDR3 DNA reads TGTGCCAGCAGTAGTCGACAGCGCTCCTACAATGAGCAGTTCTTC.

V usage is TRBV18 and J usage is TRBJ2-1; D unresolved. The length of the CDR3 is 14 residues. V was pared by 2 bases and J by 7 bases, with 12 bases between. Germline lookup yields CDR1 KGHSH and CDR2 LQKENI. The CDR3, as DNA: TGTGCCAGCTCACCAAGCATCGCTAGGAATGAGCAGTTCTTC. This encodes CASSPSIARNEQFF.

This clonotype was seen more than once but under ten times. This chain's CDR3 is CASSHDRNEQFF. CDR3 sequence (DNA): TGTGCCAGCAGCCATGACAGAAATGAGCAGTTCTTC. The chain carries TRBV7-2 and TRBJ2-1; D may be TRBD1 (5 bases). The CDR3 is 12 residues long. The germline gives CDR1 SGHTA, CDR2 FQGNSA. V was shortened by 5 bases and J by 7 bases, with 9 bases between the two germline ends.

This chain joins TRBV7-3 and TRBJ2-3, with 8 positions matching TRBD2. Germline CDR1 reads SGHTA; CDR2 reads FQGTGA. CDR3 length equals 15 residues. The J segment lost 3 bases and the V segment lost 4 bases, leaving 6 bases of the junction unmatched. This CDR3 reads CASSSGSGKTDTQYF. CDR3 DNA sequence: TGTGCCAGCAGCTCCGGTAGCGGGAAAACAGATACGCAGTATTTT. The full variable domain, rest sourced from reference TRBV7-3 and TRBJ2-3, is GAGVSQTPSNKVTEKGKYVELRCDPISGHTALYWYRQSLGQGPEFLIYFQGTGAADDSGLPNDRFFAVRPEGSVSTLKIQRTERGDSAVYLCASSSGSGKTDTQYFGPGTRLTVL.

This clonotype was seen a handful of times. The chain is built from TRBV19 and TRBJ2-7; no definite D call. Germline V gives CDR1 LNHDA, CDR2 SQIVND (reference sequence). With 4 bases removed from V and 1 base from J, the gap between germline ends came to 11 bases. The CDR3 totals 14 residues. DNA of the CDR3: TGTGCCAGTAGTAGCCGGAATCCGTCCTACGAGCAGTACTTC. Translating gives CASSSRNPSYEQYF. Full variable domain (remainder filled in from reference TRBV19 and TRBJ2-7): DGGITQSPKYLFRKEGQNVTLSCEQNLNHDAMYWYRQDPGQGLRLIYYSQIVNDFQKGDIAEGYSVSREKKESFPLTVTSAQKNPTAFYLCASSSRNPSYEQYFGPGTRLTVT.

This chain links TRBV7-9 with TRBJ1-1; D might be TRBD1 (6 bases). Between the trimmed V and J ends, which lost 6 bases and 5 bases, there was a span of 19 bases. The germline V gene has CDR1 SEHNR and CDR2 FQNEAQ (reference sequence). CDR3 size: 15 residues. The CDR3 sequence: CASSPAAGEGTEAFF. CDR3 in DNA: TGTGCCAGCAGTCCGGCGGCAGGGGAGGGGACTGAAGCTTTCTTT. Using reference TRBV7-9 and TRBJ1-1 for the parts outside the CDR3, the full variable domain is DTGVSQNPRHKITKRGQNVTFRCDPISEHNRLYWYRQTLGQGPEFLTYFQNEAQLEKSRLLSDRFSAERPKGSFSTLEIQRTEQGDSAMYLCASSPAAGEGTEAFFGQGTRLTVV.

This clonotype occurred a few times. Written as DNA, the CDR3 is TGCGCCAGCAGCTCTCAAGGCGGGACATACACAGATACGCAGTATTTT. This gives the protein CASSSQGGTYTDTQYF. The V and J genes are TRBV5-1 and TRBJ2-3; either TRBD1 or TRBD2 may fit D (6 bases each). This CDR3 has 16 amino acids. The germline V gene has CDR1 SGHRS and CDR2 YFSETQ. V was shortened by 3 bases and J by 2 bases, with 16 bases between the two germline ends.

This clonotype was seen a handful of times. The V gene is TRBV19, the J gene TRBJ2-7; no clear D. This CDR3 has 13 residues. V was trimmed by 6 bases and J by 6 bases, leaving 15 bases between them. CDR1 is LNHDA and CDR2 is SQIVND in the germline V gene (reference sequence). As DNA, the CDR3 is TGTGCCAGTAGGTATCAACAGTTTGGCGAGCAGTACTTC. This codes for CASRYQQFGEQYF.

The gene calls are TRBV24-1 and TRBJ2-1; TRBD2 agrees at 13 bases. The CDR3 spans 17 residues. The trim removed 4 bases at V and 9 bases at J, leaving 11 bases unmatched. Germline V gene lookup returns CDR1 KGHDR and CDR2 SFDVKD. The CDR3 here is CATSDPRLAGGRGEQFF. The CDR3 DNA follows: TGTGCCACCAGTGACCCGCGACTAGCGGGGGGCCGCGGTGAGCAGTTCTTC.

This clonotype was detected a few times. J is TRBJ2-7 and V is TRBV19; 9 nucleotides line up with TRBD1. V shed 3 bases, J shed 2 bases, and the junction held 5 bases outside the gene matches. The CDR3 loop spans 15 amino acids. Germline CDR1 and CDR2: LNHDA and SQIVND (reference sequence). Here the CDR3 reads CASSIVGTGPYEQYF. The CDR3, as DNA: TGTGCCAGTAGTATTGTTGGGACAGGGCCCTACGAGCAGTACTTC.

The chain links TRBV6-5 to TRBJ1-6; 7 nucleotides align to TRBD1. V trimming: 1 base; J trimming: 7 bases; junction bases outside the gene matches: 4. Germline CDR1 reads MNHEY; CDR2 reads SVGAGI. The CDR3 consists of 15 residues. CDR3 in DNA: TGTGCCAGCAGTTACTGGGACAGCGAGAATTCACCCCTCCACTTT. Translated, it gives CASSYWDSENSPLHF.

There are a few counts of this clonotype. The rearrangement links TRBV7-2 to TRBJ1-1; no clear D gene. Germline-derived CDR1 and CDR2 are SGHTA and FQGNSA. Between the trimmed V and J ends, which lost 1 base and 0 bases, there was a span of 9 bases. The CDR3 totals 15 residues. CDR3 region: CASSLVGQLNTEAFF. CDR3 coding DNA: TGTGCCAGCAGCTTAGTCGGGCAGTTGAACACTGAAGCTTTCTTT.

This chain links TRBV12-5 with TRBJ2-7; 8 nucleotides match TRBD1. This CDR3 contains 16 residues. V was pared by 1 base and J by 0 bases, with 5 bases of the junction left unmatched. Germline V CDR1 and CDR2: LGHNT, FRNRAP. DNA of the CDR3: TGTGCTAGTGGTTTGGGGCTGACAGGGGCCTCCTACGAGCAGTACTTC. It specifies CASGLGLTGASYEQYF.

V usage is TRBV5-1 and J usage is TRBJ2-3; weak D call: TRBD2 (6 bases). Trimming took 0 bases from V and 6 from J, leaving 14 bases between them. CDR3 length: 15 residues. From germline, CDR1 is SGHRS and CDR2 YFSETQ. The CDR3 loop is CASSLVSGSSDTQYF. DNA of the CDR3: TGCGCCAGCAGCTTGGTTAGCGGATCGTCTGATACGCAGTATTTT. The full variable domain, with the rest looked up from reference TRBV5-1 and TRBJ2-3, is KAGVTQTPRYLIKTRGQQVTLSCSPISGHRSVSWYQQTPGQGLQFLFEYFSETQRNKGNFPGRFSGRQFSNSRSEMNVSTLELGDSALYLCASSLVSGSSDTQYFGPGTRLTVL.

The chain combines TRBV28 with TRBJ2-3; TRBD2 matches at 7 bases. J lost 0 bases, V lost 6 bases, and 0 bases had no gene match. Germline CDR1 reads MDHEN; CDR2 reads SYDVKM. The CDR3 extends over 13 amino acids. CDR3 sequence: CASRAGSTDTQYF. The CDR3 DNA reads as TGTGCCAGCAGAGCGGGGAGCACAGATACGCAGTATTTT.

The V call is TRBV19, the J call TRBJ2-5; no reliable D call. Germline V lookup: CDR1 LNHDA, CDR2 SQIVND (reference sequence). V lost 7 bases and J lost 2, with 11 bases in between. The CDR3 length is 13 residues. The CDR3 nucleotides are TGTGCCAGTACTTGGTCAGGTCAAGAGACCCAGTACTTC. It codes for CASTWSGQETQYF.

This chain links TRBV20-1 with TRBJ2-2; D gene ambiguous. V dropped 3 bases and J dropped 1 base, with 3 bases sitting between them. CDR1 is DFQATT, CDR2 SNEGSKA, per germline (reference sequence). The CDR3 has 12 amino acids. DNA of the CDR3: TGCAGTGCTAGGAAGAACACCGGGGAGCTGTTTTTT. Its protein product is CSARKNTGELFF.

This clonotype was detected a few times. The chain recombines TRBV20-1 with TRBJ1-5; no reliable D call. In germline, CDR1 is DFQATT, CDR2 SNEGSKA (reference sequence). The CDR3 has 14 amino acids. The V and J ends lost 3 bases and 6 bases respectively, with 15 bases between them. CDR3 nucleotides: TGCAGTGCTAGCAGGCGAGTACGCGGTCAGCCCCAGCATTTT. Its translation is CSASRRVRGQPQHF.